Sequencing of this TCR beta chain was carried out in a study of identifying expanded T cells in peripheral blood. From germline, CDR1 is SEHNR and CDR2 FQNEAQ (reference sequence). The CDR3 loop spans 15 amino acids. The V segment lost 5 bases and the J segment 1 base; nucleotides outside the gene matches: 7. Study-wide results and limits: Technical replicates showed about 1.1 changed clones; two weeks around 15; four weeks 19.

The data were produced by immunoSEQ multiplex PCR, yet TCRdb's version contains in-frame clones alone and is incomplete. The table has about 100,000 clones, approximately 89% seen once. This clone came up once. Antigen: not known. Sequencing was done on a sample of blood. V is TRBV7-9 and J is TRBJ2-7; 8 bases agree with TRBD1. The TCR sequence derives from a person aged 18-69 years in good health. CDR3: CASSPGTGESYEQYF. Written as DNA, the CDR3 is TGTGCCAGCAGCCCCGGGACAGGAGAATCCTACGAGCAGTACTTC. Complete variable domain (other parts from reference TRBV7-9 and TRBJ2-7): DTGVSQNPRHKITKRGQNVTFRCDPISEHNRLYWYRQTLGQGPEFLTYFQNEAQLEKSRLLSDRFSAERPKGSFSTLEIQRTEQGDSAMYLCASSPGTGESYEQYFGPGTRLTVT.